The 16 T cell receptor beta chains below come from one sample, sequenced in a study of response to subunit inactivated influenza vaccine. In TCRdb, the RT-PCR reads were re-called with MiXCR into one record per CDR3 protein. The sample includes 600,000 to 700,000 distinct CDR3 sequences, approximately 14% of them seen just once. Specimen: PBMCs from blood, collected roughly 2 weeks before vaccination. Source of these receptors: a man in his forties or fifties who received an inactivated influenza vaccine.

Ten or more counts support this clonotype. This sequence joins TRBV5-1 and TRBJ2-7; D is perhaps TRBD1 (5 bases). CDR3 length: 15 residues. CDR1 SGHRS and CDR2 YFSETQ come from the germline V gene. The V end was cut by 1 base, the J end by 0 bases, with 11 bases between. The CDR3 region is CASSLRQGGSYEQYF. The CDR3 DNA sequence: TGCGCCAGCAGCTTGAGGCAGGGTGGCTCCTACGAGCAGTACTTC.

The sample holds a few counts of this clonotype. The rearrangement links TRBV7-9 to TRBJ1-5; D gene uncertain. The germline V gene encodes CDR1 SEHNR and CDR2 FQNEAQ (reference sequence). The CDR3 contains 14 residues. V lost 5 bases and J lost 3, with 11 bases in between. CDR3 coding DNA: TGTGCCAGCAGCGTGGACGGCTACAATCAGCCCCAGCATTTT. This gives the protein CASSVDGYNQPQHF.

Remarks on this clonotype: One end of the junction does not line up with germline, which may come from a read error. The chain recombines TRBV5-1 with TRBJ2-5; no definite D call. There are 14 residues in the CDR3. Germline V gene sequence: CDR1 SGHRS, CDR2 YFSETQ. The CDR3 is CATSRSGRRETQYF. For the CDR3, the DNA is TGCGCCACCAGCCGATCGGGCCGGCGCGAGACCCAGTACTTC.

The genes are TRBV4-1 and TRBJ2-3; the D gene is possibly TRBD2 (5 bases). Trimming took off 0 bases at V and 2 bases at J, with 9 bases between the two ends. Germline loops: CDR1 MGHRA, CDR2 YSYEKL. The CDR3 covers 15 residues. The chain's CDR3 is CASSQDGLITDTQYF. CDR3 sequence (DNA): TGCGCCAGCAGCCAAGACGGACTTATCACAGATACGCAGTATTTT.

The chain carries TRBV7-3 and TRBJ1-1; D remains unclear. The CDR3 is 13 amino acids. Germline values: CDR1 SGHTA, CDR2 FQGTGA. V lost 5 bases to trimming and J lost 10 bases, with 17 bases between them. The CDR3 loop reads CASSPTAASAAFF. Here the CDR3 DNA reads TGTGCCAGCAGCCCCACGGCGGCGTCTGCAGCTTTCTTT.

The chain recombines TRBV27 with TRBJ2-7; D remains unclear. The CDR3 has 12 residues. Trimming left V 8 bases short and J 4 bases short, with 12 bases between. Germline CDR1 is MNHEY and CDR2 is SMNVEV (reference sequence). CDR3 DNA sequence: TGTGCCAGCGCCGCGGTGGGATACGAGCAGTACTTC. This sequence encodes CASAAVGYEQYF.

The CDR3 reads CATSRPPGSYNEQFF. The CDR3 DNA reads TGTGCCACCAGCAGACCCCCGGGGTCCTACAATGAGCAGTTCTTC. V usage is TRBV15 and J usage is TRBJ2-1; possibly TRBD2 for D (5 bases). Germline V gives CDR1 LNHNV, CDR2 YYDKDF (reference sequence). V dropped 2 bases and J dropped 1 base, with 9 bases sitting between them. This CDR3 has 15 amino acids.

In its sample, this clonotype was seen many times. The chain has TRBV7-2 and TRBJ1-2; D gene uncertain. Trimming shortened V by 1 base and J by 5 bases, and 14 bases separated the two germline ends. Looked up from germline, CDR1 is SGHTA and CDR2 is FQGNSA. This CDR3 comprises 15 residues. The CDR3 reads CASSLVPEVPYGYTF. The CDR3, as DNA: TGTGCCAGCAGCTTAGTGCCGGAGGTACCATATGGCTACACCTTC.

The rearrangement joins TRBV3-1 to TRBJ2-1; 8 nucleotides agree with TRBD2. V shed 1 base, J shed 4 bases, and the junction held 6 bases outside the gene matches. CDR1 LGHDT and CDR2 YNNKEL come from the germline V gene (reference sequence). This CDR3 contains 16 residues. CDR3 nucleotide sequence: TGTGCCAGCAGCCAAGTAGGCGGGAGGTTGTACAATGAGCAGTTCTTC. Protein product: CASSQVGGRLYNEQFF.

The table lists this clonotype with a few counts. The rearrangement links TRBV13 to TRBJ2-1, with D maybe TRBD2 (6 bases). This CDR3 is 16 amino acids long. Germline V gene data show CDR1 as PRHDT and CDR2 as FYEKMQ (reference sequence). V was cut by 4 bases and J by 8 bases, with 21 bases left in between. CDR3 sequence: CASSSLRGERPHEQFF. CDR3 coding DNA: TGTGCCAGCAGCTCCCTACGCGGGGAACGCCCCCATGAGCAGTTCTTC.

The V and J genes are TRBV7-7 and TRBJ2-3; D may be TRBD1 (5 bases). Germline CDR1 reads SSHAT; CDR2 reads FNYEAQ (reference sequence). Trimming took 5 bases from V and 0 from J, leaving 12 bases between them. This CDR3 region has 15 residues. In DNA, the CDR3 is TGTGCCAGCAGCCCAGACAGCTCTAGCACAGATACGCAGTATTTT. Translation: CASSPDSSSTDTQYF.

This clonotype was observed a handful of times. The CDR3 bases are TGTGCCAGCAGCACTTCCCCTTATGGAGAGCAGTACTTC. This encodes CASSTSPYGEQYF. The rearrangement uses TRBV9 and TRBJ2-7; D unclear. Trimming removed 4 bases at V and 7 bases at J, with 15 bases between. Germline V gene sequence: CDR1 SGDLS, CDR2 YYNGEE. The CDR3 loop spans 13 amino acids.

This chain joins TRBV20-1 and TRBJ2-7; 10 nucleotides line up with TRBD2. V trimming: 2 bases; J trimming: 4 bases; junction bases outside the gene matches: 11. CDR1 is DFQATT, CDR2 SNEGSKA, per germline (reference sequence). This CDR3 has 16 amino acids. CDR3 bases: TGCAGTGCTAGACCCGGGCTAGCGGGAGTCAGGTACGAGCAGTACTTC. It specifies CSARPGLAGVRYEQYF.

This sequence joins TRBV10-3 and TRBJ2-1, with 13 bases that match TRBD2. The germline CDR1 and CDR2 sequences are ENHRY and SYGVKD. The CDR3 is 16 residues long. The V gene end was trimmed by 5 bases and the J gene end by 7 bases; junction bases not matched to a gene: 8. CDR3 loop: CAISKRTSGSSNEQFF. CDR3 nucleotides: TGTGCCATCAGTAAGAGGACTAGCGGGAGCTCGAATGAGCAGTTCTTC.

The table lists this clonotype with a few counts. The chain recombines TRBV12-3 or TRBV12-4 with TRBJ2-3, with D maybe TRBD1 (5 bases). V lost 6 bases to trimming and J lost 4 bases, with 17 bases between them. CDR3 size: 15 residues. Written as DNA, the CDR3 is TGTGCCAGCAGCTCGGTAGGGGTAGATGCAGATACGCAGTATTTT. Translating it yields CASSSVGVDADTQYF.

A few counts support this clonotype. The chain joins TRBV4-3 to TRBJ2-1, with TRBD2 matching 8 bases. V dropped 1 base and J dropped 1; count of bases not matched to a gene: 9. There are 18 residues in the CDR3. Germline CDR1 reads LGHNA; CDR2 reads YSLEER. The chain's CDR3 is CASSQAPGSGSSYNEQFF. CDR3 nucleotide sequence: TGCGCCAGCAGCCAAGCTCCAGGAAGCGGGAGTTCCTACAATGAGCAGTTCTTC.